These T cell receptor beta chains were read from a single sample in a study of molecular identifiers for immune sequencing clone quantification. One entry per CDR3 protein, called by TCRdb with MiXCR from the PCR reads. The sample records around 460,000 distinct CDR3 sequences, about 25% being singletons. Material for sequencing was naive CD8+ T cells from blood, with Jurkat cell RNA spiked in. The receptors come from a human donor in good health. Some libraries in this study had Jurkat cell RNA spiked in. Each CDR3 is given with its conserved first and last residue. The D gene is left open where the match is weak. Rows may omit the clone size; those that give it use once, few, many or a size class.

j_call clone_size v_call d_call cdr3_aa cdr3_nt
TRBJ2-3 NA TRBV7-9 NA CASSFQADQGTDTQYF TGTGCCAGCAGCTTTCAGGCAGACCAAGGCACAGATACGCAGTATTTT
TRBJ2-5 few TRBV13 TRBD2 CASSSGLAGGLETQYF TGTGCCAGCAGCTCGGGACTAGCGGGGGGGCTGGAGACCCAGTACTTC
TRBJ1-1 many TRBV29-1 NA CSVVEGGSTEAFF TGCAGCGTTGTGGAGGGGGGGAGCACTGAAGCTTTCTTT
TRBJ2-5 NA TRBV3-1 NA CASSQDSVTQYF TGTGCCAGCAGCCAAGACAGCGTGACCCAGTACTTC
TRBJ2-5 NA TRBV7-2 NA CSSSPESASQETQYF TGTTCCAGCAGCCCAGAGTCAGCATCCCAAGAGACCCAGTACTTC
TRBJ1-1 many TRBV5-1 NA CASSLLRGQNTEAFF TGCGCCAGCAGCTTGCTTCGAGGACAGAACACTGAAGCTTTCTTT
TRBJ1-1 few TRBV4-1 TRBD1 CASSLPGQGVEAFF TGCGCCAGCAGCCTTCCGGGACAGGGTGTTGAAGCTTTCTTT
TRBJ1-5 many TRBV5-4 NA CASSAGTGWPQHF TGTGCCAGCAGCGCGGGGACGGGTTGGCCCCAGCATTTT
TRBJ1-5 NA TRBV15 NA CATSRDKGEGQPQHF TGTGCCACCAGCAGAGATAAAGGAGAGGGACAGCCCCAGCATTTT
TRBJ2-1 NA TRBV5-1 NA CASSLDEYSGDEQFF TGCGCCAGCAGCTTGGACGAGTACAGCGGCGATGAGCAGTTCTTC
TRBJ1-1 NA TRBV4-3 TRBD1 CASSQDTGGGTEAFF TGCGCCAGCAGCCAAGATACAGGGGGCGGCACTGAAGCTTTCTTT
TRBJ2-1 NA TRBV10-2 NA CASTVGGQGEQFF TGCGCCAGTACAGTGGGGGGGCAGGGAGAGCAGTTCTTC
TRBJ1-5 few TRBV24-1 NA CATSDRGGQPQHF TGTGCCACCAGTGACAGGGGTGGTCAGCCCCAGCATTTT
TRBJ1-1 many TRBV27 NA CASSLWADPDTEAFF TGTGCCAGCAGTTTATGGGCAGACCCTGACACTGAAGCTTTCTTT
TRBJ2-3 NA TRBV29-1 TRBD2 CSVRGAAGVSPDPQYF TGCAGCGTTCGTGGAGCCGCGGGAGTCAGCCCCGATCCGCAGTATTTT
TRBJ2-2 many TRBV7-9 NA CASSPPTGPGELFF TGTGCCAGCAGCCCCCCGACAGGTCCCGGGGAGCTGTTTTTT
TRBJ1-5 many TRBV2 NA CASSEAGGGQPQHF TGTGCCAGCAGTGAGGCGGGAGGTGGGCAGCCCCAGCATTTT
TRBJ2-4 many TRBV5-4 NA CASSLVSQGNIQYF TGTGCCAGCAGCTTGGTATCGCAAGGAAACATTCAGTACTTC
TRBJ1-5 few TRBV30 NA CAWSVLAGNQPQHF TGTGCCTGGAGCGTTTTGGCAGGGAACCAGCCCCAGCATTTT
TRBJ2-7 NA TRBV12-3/TRBV12-4 NA CASSKNGGEQYF TGTGCCAGCAGTAAAAATGGGGGAGAGCAGTACTTC
TRBJ2-7 once TRBV20-1 NA CSARDPVGGAYEQYF TGCAGTGCTAGAGATCCAGTAGGAGGGGCCTACGAGCAGTACTTC
TRBJ2-7 NA TRBV20-1 NA CSARGDLGQYF TGCAGTGCTAGAGGAGACCTCGGGCAGTACTTC
TRBJ2-7 few TRBV6-1 TRBD1 CASSEPDRGSYEQYF TGTGCCAGCAGTGAACCTGACAGGGGGAGCTACGAGCAGTACTTC
TRBJ2-7 NA TRBV4-1 NA CASSLEWPGNYEQYF TGCGCCAGCAGCCTCGAGTGGCCGGGGAACTACGAGCAGTACTTC
TRBJ2-5 NA TRBV29-1 TRBD1 CSVEAWTGETQYF TGCAGCGTTGAAGCTTGGACAGGAGAGACCCAGTACTTC
TRBJ2-1 many TRBV7-2 NA CASSLARVFDEQFF TGTGCCAGCAGCTTAGCGCGAGTATTCGATGAGCAGTTCTTC
TRBJ2-3 few TRBV7-6 TRBD2 CASSLGVNGGSTDTQYF TGTGCCAGCAGCTTGGGGGTGAACGGGGGGAGCACAGATACGCAGTATTTT
TRBJ1-1 NA TRBV10-3 NA CAIGEGTEAFF TGTGCCATCGGGGAGGGAACTGAAGCTTTCTTT
TRBJ2-5 few TRBV24-1 TRBD1 CATSDLGQGVTGQETQYF TGTGCCACCAGTGATTTGGGACAGGGGGTAACAGGGCAGGAGACCCAGTACTTC
TRBJ2-1 NA TRBV3-1 NA CASSQAGVSGNEQFF TGTGCCAGCAGCCAGGCCGGGGTCTCCGGCAATGAGCAGTTCTTC
TRBJ1-1 few TRBV6-5 NA CASSYLIGGDTEAFF TGTGCCAGCAGTTACCTCATTGGGGGTGACACTGAAGCTTTCTTT
TRBJ1-1 many TRBV13 NA CASTSGGRTEAFF TGTGCCAGCACCTCCGGGGGCAGGACTGAAGCTTTCTTT
TRBJ2-7 few TRBV14 TRBD1 CASSQTGDSYEQYF TGTGCCAGCAGCCAGACAGGGGACTCCTACGAGCAGTACTTC
TRBJ1-5 NA TRBV6-2/TRBV6-3 TRBD1 CASSNPWDRGLQPQHF TGTGCCAGCAGTAATCCGTGGGACAGGGGGCTTCAGCCCCAGCATTTT
TRBJ2-7 many TRBV5-1 NA CASSSDQGTGYEQYF TGCGCCAGCTCATCAGATCAGGGTACCGGCTACGAGCAGTACTTC
TRBJ1-4 NA TRBV12-5 TRBD1 CASGLVVRGSEKLFF TGTGCTAGTGGTTTGGTAGTCAGGGGGAGTGAAAAACTGTTTTTT
TRBJ2-3 many TRBV2 TRBD2 CASSEAPSAGGYTDTQYF TGTGCCAGCAGTGAAGCCCCCAGTGCGGGGGGATACACAGATACGCAGTATTTT